A selection of T cell receptor beta chains follows, all from one sample in a study of Ad26.COV2.S vaccination and SARS-CoV-2 variants. Produced via immunoSEQ multiplex PCR; TCRdb's table is partial and in-frame only. The sample shows around 450,000 clones, nearly 90% of them seen only once. The sequenced sample was peripheral blood, obtained in a trial of Ad26.COV2.S vaccine versus placebo. These TCRs come from a person aged 18-60 years who received the Ad26.COV2.S COVID-19 vaccine or a placebo. Each CDR3 is given with its conserved first and last residue. D genes are given only for firm matches. Not all rows give a size; the values are once, few, many and, for expanded clones, a class.

CDR3 length: 12; J gene: TRBJ2-7; V gene: TRBV6-1; D gene: -; clone size: few; CDR3 protein: CASSEPGREQYF; CDR3 DNA: TGTGCCAGCAGTGAGCCCGGACGGGAGCAGTACTTC
CDR3 length: 14; J gene: TRBJ2-5; V gene: TRBV2; D gene: TRBD1; clone size: -; CDR3 protein: CASRTGTVKETQYF; CDR3 DNA: TGTGCCAGCCGAACCGGGACAGTAAAAGAGACCCAGTACTTC
CDR3 length: 11; J gene: TRBJ1-3; V gene: TRBV20-1; D gene: -; clone size: few; CDR3 protein: CSASGWNTIYF; CDR3 DNA: TGCAGTGCTTCCGGTTGGAACACCATATATTTT
CDR3 length: 14; J gene: TRBJ2-5; V gene: TRBV10-3; D gene: TRBD1; clone size: -; CDR3 protein: CAISDPGTEETQYF; CDR3 DNA: TGTGCCATCAGTGACCCCGGGACAGAAGAGACCCAGTACTTC
CDR3 length: 15; J gene: TRBJ2-7; V gene: TRBV7-9; D gene: -; clone size: few; CDR3 protein: CASSLTRGRVHEQYF; CDR3 DNA: TGTGCCAGCAGCTTAACGAGAGGCAGGGTCCACGAGCAGTACTTC
CDR3 length: 14; J gene: TRBJ2-3; V gene: TRBV27; D gene: -; clone size: -; CDR3 protein: CASRTNLPADTQYF; CDR3 DNA: TGTGCCAGTAGGACTAACCTACCGGCAGATACGCAGTATTTT
CDR3 length: 14; J gene: TRBJ1-2; V gene: TRBV19; D gene: TRBD1; clone size: once; CDR3 protein: CASSISRQGGGYTF; CDR3 DNA: TGTGCCAGTAGTATTTCAAGACAGGGTGGCGGCTACACCTTC
CDR3 length: 11; J gene: TRBJ1-1; V gene: TRBV20-1; D gene: -; clone size: few; CDR3 protein: CSASNPTEAFF; CDR3 DNA: TGCAGTGCTAGTAATCCTACGGAAGCTTTCTTT
CDR3 length: 15; J gene: TRBJ2-1; V gene: TRBV28; D gene: -; clone size: -; CDR3 protein: CASSLRGIVRNEQFF; CDR3 DNA: TGTGCCAGCAGTTTACGCGGGATAGTTCGGAATGAGCAGTTCTTC
CDR3 length: 13; J gene: TRBJ1-4; V gene: TRBV4-1; D gene: -; clone size: -; CDR3 protein: CASSLGGREKLFF; CDR3 DNA: TGCGCCAGCAGCCTCGGGGGTCGAGAAAAACTGTTTTTT
CDR3 length: 16; J gene: TRBJ2-1; V gene: TRBV5-1; D gene: TRBD2; clone size: -; CDR3 protein: CASSLAVAGVGNEQFF; CDR3 DNA: TGCGCCAGCAGCTTGGCCGTAGCGGGAGTTGGGAATGAGCAGTTCTTC
CDR3 length: 13; J gene: TRBJ1-1; V gene: TRBV12-3/TRBV12-4; D gene: -; clone size: -; CDR3 protein: CASSLRVNTEAFF; CDR3 DNA: TGTGCCAGCAGTTTGAGGGTGAACACTGAAGCTTTCTTT
CDR3 length: 15; J gene: TRBJ2-1; V gene: TRBV4-3; D gene: TRBD2; clone size: -; CDR3 protein: CASSRSGGADNEQFF; CDR3 DNA: TGCGCCAGCAGCCGCAGCGGGGGGGCTGACAATGAGCAGTTCTTC
CDR3 length: 12; J gene: TRBJ1-1; V gene: TRBV3-1/TRBV3-2; D gene: -; clone size: -; CDR3 protein: CASSFAGTEAFF; CDR3 DNA: TGTGCCAGCAGTTTTGCAGGGACTGAAGCTTTCTTT